This T cell receptor beta chain was captured in a study of blood T cell repertoires in COVID-19. Some clones are missing from TCRdb's copy, which holds only in-frame ones; the method was immunoSEQ multiplex PCR. The table includes about 220,000 clones, around nine tenths detected once. The sample consisted of PBMCs or T cells enriched from blood (not recorded which). This sequence was found in a woman between 45 and 60 years old with acute COVID-19.

This chain's CDR3 is CASRRDRGGETQYF. For the CDR3, the DNA is TGTGCCAGCAGGCGGGACAGGGGAGGAGAGACCCAGTACTTC. The rearrangement links TRBV7-2 to TRBJ2-5; 10 nucleotides line up with TRBD1. J gave up 4 bases and V 6 bases, and 5 bases lay outside the gene matches. Germline CDR1 SGHTA, CDR2 FQGNSA. The CDR3 has 14 residues.